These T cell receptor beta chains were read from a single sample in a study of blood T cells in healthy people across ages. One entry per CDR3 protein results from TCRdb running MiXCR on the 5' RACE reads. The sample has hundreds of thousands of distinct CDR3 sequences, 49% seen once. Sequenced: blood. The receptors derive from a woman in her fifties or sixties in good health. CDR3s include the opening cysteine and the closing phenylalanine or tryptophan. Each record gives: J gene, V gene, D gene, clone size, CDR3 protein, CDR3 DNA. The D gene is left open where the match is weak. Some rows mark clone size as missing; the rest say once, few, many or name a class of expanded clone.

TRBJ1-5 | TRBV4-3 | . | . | CASSQGGSEPQHF | TGCGCCAGCAGCCAGGGAGGGTCAGAGCCCCAGCATTTT
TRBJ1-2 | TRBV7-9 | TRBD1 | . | CASSFSSGTGGRGYGYTF | TGTGCCAGCAGCTTCTCTTCGGGGACAGGGGGCAGGGGCTATGGCTACACCTTC
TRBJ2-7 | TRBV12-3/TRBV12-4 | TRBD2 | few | CASSLSSGRINEQYF | TGTGCCAGCAGTTTATCTAGCGGGAGAATCAACGAGCAGTACTTC
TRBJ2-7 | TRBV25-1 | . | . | CASSGQRDTSYNEQYF | TGTGCCAGCAGTGGCCAGCGGGACACATCCTACAATGAGCAGTACTTC
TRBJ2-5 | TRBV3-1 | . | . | CASSQDTAERETQYF | TGTGCCAGCAGCCAAGATACAGCGGAGAGAGAGACCCAGTACTTC
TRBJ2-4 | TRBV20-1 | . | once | CSASYRGDENIQYF | TGCAGTGCTAGTTATAGGGGCGATGAAAACATTCAGTACTTC
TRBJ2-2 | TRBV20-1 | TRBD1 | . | CSAREQPGGGELFF | TGCAGTGCTAGGGAACAACCAGGGGGCGGGGAGCTGTTTTTT
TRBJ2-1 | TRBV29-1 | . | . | CSADIFYRDQFF | TGCAGCGCTGATATATTTTACAGGGATCAGTTCTTC
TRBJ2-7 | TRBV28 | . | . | CASSPRGGEKSEQYF | TGTGCCAGCAGTCCCCGAGGCGGCGAGAAAAGCGAGCAGTACTTC
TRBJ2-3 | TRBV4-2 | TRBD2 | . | CASSQSGLAGVGDTQYF | TGTGCCAGCAGCCAATCCGGACTAGCGGGAGTGGGAGATACGCAGTATTTT
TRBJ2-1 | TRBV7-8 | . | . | CASSPRTSEQFF | TGTGCCAGCAGCCCCCGGACATCAGAGCAGTTCTTC
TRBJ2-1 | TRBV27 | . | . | CASSLSRQTQFF | TGTGCCAGCAGTTTATCGAGACAGACCCAGTTCTTC
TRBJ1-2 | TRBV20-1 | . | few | CSASTKGKGGYTF | TGCAGTGCTAGTACAAAAGGAAAGGGGGGCTACACCTTC
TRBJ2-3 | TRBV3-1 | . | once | CASSSKRLTTDTQYF | TGTGCCAGCAGCTCGAAGAGGTTAACCACAGATACGCAGTATTTT
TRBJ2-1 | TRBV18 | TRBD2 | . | CASKLAGVEDEQFF | TGTGCCAGCAAACTAGCGGGAGTTGAGGATGAGCAGTTCTTC
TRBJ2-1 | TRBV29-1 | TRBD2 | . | CSVVLAGVGSYNEQFF | TGCAGCGTTGTTCTAGCGGGAGTTGGGTCCTACAATGAGCAGTTCTTC
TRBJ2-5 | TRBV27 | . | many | CASSLKYGEAQYF | TGTGCCAGCAGTTTAAAGTACGGGGAGGCCCAGTACTTC
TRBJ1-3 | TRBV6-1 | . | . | CASSESSQGKNTIYF | TGTGCCAGCAGTGAATCGTCACAGGGTAAAAACACCATATATTTT
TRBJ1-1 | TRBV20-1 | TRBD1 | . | CSARTGLVGQLGNTEAFF | TGCAGTGCTAGGACAGGGCTGGTTGGGCAGTTGGGGAACACTGAAGCTTTCTTT
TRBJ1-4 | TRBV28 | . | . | CASRVRPTEGEKLFF | TGTGCCAGCAGGGTTCGACCAACAGAAGGGGAAAAACTGTTTTTT
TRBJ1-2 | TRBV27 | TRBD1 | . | CASSSDRGRGGYTF | TGTGCCAGCAGTTCGGACAGGGGGCGGGGTGGCTACACCTTC
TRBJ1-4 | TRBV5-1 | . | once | CASSQDSLRTNEKLFF | TGCGCCAGCAGCCAAGACAGTTTACGTACTAATGAAAAACTGTTTTTT
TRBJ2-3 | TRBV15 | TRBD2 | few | CATSRELAGGSDTQYF | TGTGCCACCAGCAGAGAACTAGCGGGAGGTTCAGATACGCAGTATTTT
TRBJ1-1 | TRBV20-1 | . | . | CSAHDSREAFF | TGCAGTGCTCACGACAGTAGGGAAGCTTTCTTT
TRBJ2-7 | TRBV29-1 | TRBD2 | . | CSVESQLAGGLYEQYF | TGCAGCGTTGAAAGCCAACTAGCGGGAGGGCTCTACGAGCAGTACTTC
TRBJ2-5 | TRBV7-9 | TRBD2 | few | CASSPGLAGHQETQYF | TGTGCCAGCAGCCCCGGACTAGCGGGACATCAAGAGACCCAGTACTTC
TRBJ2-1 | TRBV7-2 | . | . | CASSFRSSGDNEQFF | TGTGCCAGCAGCTTCCGATCCAGCGGAGACAATGAGCAGTTCTTC
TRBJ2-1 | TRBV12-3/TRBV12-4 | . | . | CASSLARGPPGKEQFF | TGTGCCAGCAGTTTAGCTCGGGGCCCACCCGGGAAGGAGCAGTTCTTC
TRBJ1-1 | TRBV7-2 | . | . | CASSSDGGFTEAFF | TGTGCCAGCAGCTCTGACGGGGGGTTTACTGAAGCTTTCTTT
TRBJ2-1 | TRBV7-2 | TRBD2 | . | CASSLDSGTSVHNEQFF | TGTGCCAGCAGCTTAGATAGTGGGACTAGCGTCCACAATGAGCAGTTCTTC
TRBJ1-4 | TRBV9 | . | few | CASSVATGMGEKLFF | TGTGCCAGCAGCGTAGCTACAGGGATGGGCGAAAAACTGTTTTTT
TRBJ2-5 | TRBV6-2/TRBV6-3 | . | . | CASSYKAEEQYF | TGTGCCAGCAGTTACAAGGCGGAAGAGCAGTACTTC
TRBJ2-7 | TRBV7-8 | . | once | CASSSPRLARSSYEQYF | TGTGCCAGCAGCTCCCCTAGGCTAGCCCGAAGCTCCTACGAGCAGTACTTC
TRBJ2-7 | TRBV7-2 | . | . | CASSLVVADYEQYF | TGTGCCAGCAGCTTAGTCGTAGCGGACTACGAGCAGTACTTC
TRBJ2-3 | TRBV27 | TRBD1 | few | CASSIGQGRTDTQYF | TGTGCCAGCAGTATTGGACAGGGACGCACAGATACGCAGTATTTT
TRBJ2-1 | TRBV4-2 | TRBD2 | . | CASSHRRLAELYNEQFF | TGTGCCAGCAGCCACCGCCGACTAGCGGAACTCTACAATGAGCAGTTCTTC
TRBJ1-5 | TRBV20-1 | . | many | CSATGTGNQPQHF | TGCAGTGCTACAGGGACCGGCAATCAGCCCCAGCATTTT
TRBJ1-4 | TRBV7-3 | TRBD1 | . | CASSSGQGEKLFF | TGTGCCAGCAGCTCGGGACAGGGAGAAAAACTGTTTTTT
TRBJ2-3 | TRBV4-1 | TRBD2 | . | CASSQGPGGTDTQYF | TGCGCCAGCAGCCAAGGCCCGGGGGGGACAGATACGCAGTATTTT
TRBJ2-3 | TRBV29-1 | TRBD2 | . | CSVHHSGLAGAYISADTQYF | TGCAGCGTCCACCACTCCGGACTAGCGGGAGCCTATATTAGCGCAGATACGCAGTATTTT
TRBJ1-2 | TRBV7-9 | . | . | CASSLETVGYTF | TGTGCCAGCAGCTTAGAGACGGTCGGCTACACCTTC
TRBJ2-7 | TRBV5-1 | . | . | CASSLNMYKQYF | TGCGCCAGCAGCTTAAATATGTACAAGCAGTACTTC
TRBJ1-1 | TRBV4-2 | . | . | CASSQQGSPEAFF | TGTGCCAGCAGCCAGCAGGGAAGCCCTGAAGCTTTCTTT
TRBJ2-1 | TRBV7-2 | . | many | CASSLGTAQHEQFF | TGTGCCAGCAGCTTAGGTACAGCCCAACATGAGCAGTTCTTC
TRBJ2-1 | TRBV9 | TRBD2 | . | CASSGTGTSGSASSYNEQFF | TGTGCCAGCAGCGGGACCGGGACTAGCGGGAGTGCGAGCTCCTACAATGAGCAGTTCTTC
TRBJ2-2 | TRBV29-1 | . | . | CSVEDSLGRNTGELFF | TGCAGCGTTGAAGATAGCCTGGGCCGAAACACCGGGGAGCTGTTTTTT
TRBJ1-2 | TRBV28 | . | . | CASSLWELYGYTF | TGTGCCAGCAGTTTATGGGAGCTCTATGGCTACACCTTC
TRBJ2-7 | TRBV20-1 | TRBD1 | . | CSASGGDRVHEQYF | TGCAGTGCTAGCGGTGGGGACAGGGTACACGAGCAGTACTTC
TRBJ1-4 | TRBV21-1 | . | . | CASTRYNEKLFF | TGTGCCAGCACCCGTTACAATGAAAAACTGTTTTTT
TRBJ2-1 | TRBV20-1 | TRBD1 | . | CSAKTGVILDEQFF | TGCAGTGCTAAAACAGGGGTGATTCTGGATGAGCAGTTCTTC
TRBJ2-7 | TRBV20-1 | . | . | CSADPTGTYEQYF | TGCAGTGCTGACCCCACCGGGACCTACGAGCAGTACTTC
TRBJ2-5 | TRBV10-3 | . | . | CAIRADRQEYSGTQYF | TGTGCCATCAGGGCTGATCGACAGGAATATTCGGGGACCCAGTACTTC
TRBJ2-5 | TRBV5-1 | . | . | CASSLVASGQETQYF | TGCGCCAGCAGCTTGGTGGCTAGTGGCCAAGAGACCCAGTACTTC
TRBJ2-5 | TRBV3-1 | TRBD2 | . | CASSPTSGVWETQYF | TGTGCCAGCAGCCCTACAAGCGGGGTCTGGGAGACCCAGTACTTC
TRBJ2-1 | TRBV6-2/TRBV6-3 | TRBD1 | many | CASSWTGTGEQFF | TGTGCCAGCAGTTGGACAGGGACTGGTGAGCAGTTCTTC
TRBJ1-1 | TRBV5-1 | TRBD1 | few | CASSGQGVYTEAFF | TGCGCCAGCAGCGGACAGGGGGTCTACACTGAAGCTTTCTTT
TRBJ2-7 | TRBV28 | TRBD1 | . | CASSPGQVFYEQYF | TGTGCCAGCAGTCCGGGACAGGTTTTCTACGAGCAGTACTTC
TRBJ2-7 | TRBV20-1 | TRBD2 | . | CSAPGTSGIKGGEQYF | TGCAGTGCTCCCGGGACTAGCGGGATTAAAGGGGGAGAGCAGTACTTC
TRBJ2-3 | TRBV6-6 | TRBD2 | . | CASSLKREGTDTQYF | TGTGCCAGCAGTCTGAAGCGGGAAGGCACAGATACGCAGTATTTT